These 5 T cell receptor beta chains originate from one sample sequenced in a study of CD8+ T cells in alopecia areata. The treatment: oral pan-JAK inhibitor, 5-10 mg twice daily. Reverse transcription of extracted RNA yielded cDNA, which provided the sequencing template. Using immunoSEQ multiplex PCR, the repertoire was profiled, and TCRdb retains in-frame clones only, with some absent. Altogether 95,000 to 150,000 clones are present, over 60% being singletons, with the ten largest covering around 5.4%. This specimen consisted of CD4+ T cells sorted from blood, obtained at week 4, from a patient treated with tofacitinib. Receptor source: a human donor with alopecia areata.

This clone was detected only a few times. This chain connects TRBV27 to TRBJ2-5, with 7 positions matching TRBD1. In germline, CDR1 is MNHEY, CDR2 SMNVEV (reference sequence). This CDR3 comprises 17 residues. V was pared by 5 bases and J by 5 bases, with 17 bases of the junction left unmatched. Here the CDR3 reads CASSAGPNRGARETQYF. The CDR3 bases are TGTGCCAGCAGTGCCGGCCCCAACAGGGGTGCGAGGGAGACCCAGTACTTC.

The rearrangement uses TRBV4-3 and TRBJ2-6, with 12 bases fitting TRBD1. This CDR3 is 21 amino acids long. Germline assignment: CDR1 LGHNA and CDR2 YSLEER. The trim removed 1 base at V and 2 bases at J, leaving 12 bases unmatched. This chain's CDR3 is CASSQAPLGGTGGAGANVLTF. For the CDR3, the DNA is TGCGCCAGCAGCCAAGCACCTTTGGGGGGGACAGGGGGCGCTGGGGCCAACGTCCTGACTTTC.

The chain joins TRBV28 to TRBJ1-2; 7 positions agree with TRBD1. V was pared by 3 bases and J by 2 bases, with 3 bases of the junction left unmatched. The CDR3 loop spans 14 amino acids. Germline loops: CDR1 MDHEN, CDR2 SYDVKM. In DNA, the CDR3 is TGTGCCAGCAGTTTCAGGGGGTTAAACTATGGCTACACCTTC. It specifies CASSFRGLNYGYTF.

The chain couples TRBV18 to TRBJ2-7; 9 nucleotides match TRBD1. The CDR3 extends over 14 amino acids. Germline lookup yields CDR1 KGHSH and CDR2 LQKENI. V was clipped by 3 bases and J by 5 bases; unmatched bases: 5. CDR3 bases: TGTGCCAGCTCACCGGACAGGGGTTGGAACGAGCAGTACTTC. It specifies CASSPDRGWNEQYF.

The chain carries TRBV2 and TRBJ2-5; 8 nucleotides line up with TRBD1. The junction had 9 bases not matched to a gene; V was cut back by 8 bases and J by 4 bases. The CDR3 length is 14 residues. The germline V gene has CDR1 SNHLY and CDR2 FYNNEI. The CDR3 spells CASRLDRAGETQYF. The CDR3 coding sequence is TGTGCCAGCCGGCTGGACAGGGCAGGAGAGACCCAGTACTTC.